This T cell receptor beta chain was sequenced during a study of cytomegalovirus exposure and HLA in healthy donors. Germline-derived CDR1 and CDR2 are SGHAT and FQNNGV. This CDR3 contains 15 residues. After removal of 2 bases from V and 5 bases from J, the junction contained 6 bases not matched to a gene. Donors consisted of healthy bone marrow donors. The PCR had 60 Vbeta and 13 Jbeta primers. TCRdb keeps only in-frame clones here, not all; method: immunoSEQ multiplex PCR. The sample holds more than 60,000 clones, 60% to 85% seen once. This clone was recorded a few times. The target antigen is unknown. Overall study findings and caveats: Reportedly, fewer N-insertions than the approximately 650-donor mean appeared in an Asian-associated ancestry cluster in a later analysis. On later analysis, the bulk of CMV-associated TCR beta chains appeared to be HLA-restricted. Three chains linked to CMV were shown in vitro to be specific for CMV antigens.

Material: PBMCs. The chain combines TRBV11-2 with TRBJ2-3; 8 bases are a match to TRBD2. This receptor was taken from a man aged 18 to 29 in good health and CMV-seronegative. The CDR3 protein is CASSLTGGRGDTQYF. CDR3 in DNA: TGTGCCAGCAGCTTAACGGGGGGGCGTGGAGATACGCAGTATTTT.